Shown below are 20 T cell receptor beta chains from a single sample sequenced in a study of regulatory T cells in long-lasting Graves disease. The time point is: persistent/refractory GD, antithyroid drugs over 5 years with positive TRAb. Generation of the TCR library employed RNA extracted from PBMCs. To make TCR beta libraries, researchers used iRepertoire HTBI primers and Arm-PCR of CDR3 regions. TCRdb reanalysed the multiplex PCR reads using MiXCR and keeps one entry per CDR3 protein. The repertoire holds about 450,000 distinct CDR3 sequences, with about a quarter as singletons. The sample consisted of peripheral blood mononuclear cells (PBMCs), taken when the disease was refractory, from a patient treated with antithyroid drugs. Source of these receptors: a female donor with Graves disease.

This clonotype has a count of ten or more. The chain joins TRBV28 to TRBJ2-1; D may match TRBD1 or TRBD2 (5 bases each). Germline loops: CDR1 MDHEN, CDR2 SYDVKM. The V gene lost 4 bases and the J gene lost 5 bases, with 15 bases spanning the gap. There are 15 residues in the CDR3. The chain's CDR3 is CASSSPGRGDNEQFF. The CDR3 region has the DNA TGTGCCAGCAGTTCCCCAGGGAGAGGGGACAATGAGCAGTTCTTC.

This clonotype occurred a few times. The rearrangement links TRBV27 to TRBJ1-5; D is unclear. Germline V lookup: CDR1 MNHEY, CDR2 SMNVEV (reference sequence). The CDR3 covers 15 residues. Trimming stripped 10 bases from V and 3 bases from J, with 19 bases between. CDR3 loop: CATSREAGHNQPQHF. The CDR3 nucleotides read TGTGCCACTAGTCGGGAAGCAGGTCACAATCAGCCCCAGCATTTT.

This clonotype has only a few counts. The J gene is TRBJ1-5, the V gene TRBV6-5; D gene unclear. The CDR3 totals 14 residues. The ends were cut back, 0 bases at V and 4 bases at J, with 7 bases in the middle. Germline assignment: CDR1 MNHEY and CDR2 SVGAGI. The CDR3 sequence: CASSYSSGNQPQHF. Here the CDR3 DNA reads TGTGCCAGCAGTTACTCTAGTGGGAATCAGCCCCAGCATTTT.

This clonotype occurred a few times. The chain uses TRBV7-6 and TRBJ1-1; D is uncertain. Germline CDR1 reads SGHVS; CDR2 reads FNYEAQ. Deletions cut 4 bases from V and 2 bases from J, with 8 bases between. The CDR3 is 13 amino acids. The CDR3 loop is CASSSNSNTEAFF. CDR3 DNA: TGTGCCAGCAGCTCAAACAGTAACACTGAAGCTTTCTTT.

Many counts were recorded for this clonotype. The rearrangement uses TRBV2 and TRBJ2-5, with D perhaps being TRBD1 or TRBD2 (5 bases each). The V and J ends lost 7 bases and 1 base respectively, with 13 bases between them. This CDR3 is 14 amino acids long. Germline V gene sequence: CDR1 SNHLY, CDR2 FYNNEI. Here the CDR3 reads CASKTGTVQETQYF. The DNA for the CDR3 is TGTGCCAGCAAAACCGGGACGGTCCAAGAGACCCAGTACTTC. The whole variable domain, filled in from reference TRBV2 and TRBJ2-5, reads EPEVTQTPSHQVTQMGQEVILRCVPISNHLYFYWYRQILGQKVEFLVSFYNNEISEKSEIFDDQFSVERPDGSNFTLKIRSTKLEDSAMYFCASKTGTVQETQYFGPGTRLLVL.

The rearrangement uses TRBV7-2 and TRBJ2-2, with D uncertain. With 2 bases removed from V and 6 bases from J, the gap between germline ends came to 7 bases. CDR3 size: 13 residues. Germline V CDR1 and CDR2: SGHTA, FQGNSA. CDR3 protein: CASSLTPPGELFF. CDR3 nucleotide sequence: TGTGCCAGCAGCTTAACCCCCCCCGGGGAGCTGTTTTTT.

The chain couples TRBV7-8 to TRBJ2-1; the D gene is possibly TRBD2 (5 bases). The germline CDR1 and CDR2 sequences are SGHVS and FQNEAQ. The CDR3 has 18 residues. Between the trimmed V and J ends, which lost 0 bases and 1 base, there was a span of 16 bases. CDR3 sequence reads: CASSLAEVPSGSYNEQFF. The DNA for the CDR3 is TGTGCCAGCAGCTTAGCAGAGGTTCCTTCGGGGTCCTACAATGAGCAGTTCTTC.

This clonotype has a handful of counts. The genes are TRBV18 and TRBJ2-7, with 10 positions matching TRBD1. This CDR3 contains 15 residues. Losses at the gene ends were 3 bases for V and 7 bases for J; bases not matched to a gene: 9. The germline CDR1 and CDR2 sequences are KGHSH and LQKENI. The CDR3, as DNA: TGTGCCAGCTCACCTCCGGGACAGGGGAAGGGAGAGCAGTACTTC. Translation gives CASSPPGQGKGEQYF.

This clonotype showed up many times. The chain employs TRBV6-5 and TRBJ2-6, with no clear D. The CDR3 length is 17 residues. With 0 bases removed from V and 2 bases from J, the gap between germline ends came to 11 bases. The germline CDR1 and CDR2 sequences are MNHEY and SVGAGI. CDR3 in amino acids: CASSYSWSGAGANVLTF. CDR3 bases: TGTGCCAGCAGTTACTCCTGGTCTGGGGCTGGGGCCAACGTCCTGACTTTC.

The chain carries TRBV6-1 and TRBJ1-2, with 9 bases that match TRBD1. CDR3 length: 14 residues. The junction had 11 bases not matched to a gene; V was cut back by 7 bases and J by 8 bases. Per the germline V gene, CDR1 is MNHNS and CDR2 is SASEGT. The CDR3 loop reads CASKTGTGIGGYTF. Here the CDR3 DNA reads TGTGCCAGCAAAACCGGGACAGGGATCGGCGGCTACACCTTC.

The rearrangement links TRBV7-2 to TRBJ2-1; D might be TRBD1 (8 bases). The ends were cut back, 11 bases at V and 7 bases at J, with 15 bases in the middle. The CDR3 covers 12 residues. Germline-derived CDR1 and CDR2 are SGHTA and FQGNSA. This CDR3 is CASKQGGNEQFF. The CDR3 nucleotides read TGTGCCTCCAAACAGGGGGGGAATGAGCAGTTCTTC. Using reference TRBV7-2 and TRBJ2-1 for the parts outside the CDR3, the full variable domain is GAGVSQSPSNKVTEKGKDVELRCDPISGHTALYWYRQSLGQGLEFLIYFQGNSAPDKSGLPSDRFSAERTGGSVSTLTIQRTQQEDSAVYLCASKQGGNEQFFGPGTRLTVL.

The V and J genes are TRBV7-3 and TRBJ2-6; TRBD2 might be the D (5 bases). The CDR3 spans 17 residues. Germline CDR1 SGHTA, CDR2 FQGTGA. Trimming removed 0 bases from V and 3 bases from J, with 12 bases in between. CDR3 DNA sequence: TGTGCCAGCAGCTTAACGGCCGAGGGCTTTGGGGCCAACGTCCTGACTTTC. This sequence encodes CASSLTAEGFGANVLTF.

This clonotype was seen repeatedly, ten times or more. The chain joins TRBV3-1 to TRBJ1-2; D might be TRBD1 (5 bases). The CDR3 has 11 residues. The germline V and J ends were trimmed by 10 bases and 5 bases, with 11 bases remaining between them. Germline V lookup: CDR1 LGHDT, CDR2 YNNKEL (reference sequence). The CDR3 is CATWDGYGYTF. CDR3 nucleotide sequence: TGTGCCACCTGGGACGGTTATGGCTACACCTTC.

This CDR3 reads CASSLRKRGLTSYGYTF. In nucleotides, the CDR3 is TGTGCCAGCAGTTTAAGGAAGAGGGGTCTAACTTCCTATGGCTACACCTTC. V is TRBV28 and J is TRBJ1-2; the D gene is possibly TRBD1 (5 bases). CDR1 MDHEN and CDR2 SYDVKM come from the germline V gene. V dropped 2 bases and J dropped 4 bases, with 20 bases sitting between them. The CDR3 contains 17 residues.

J is TRBJ2-2 and V is TRBV9; 9 positions agree with TRBD1. V shed 3 bases and J 6 bases; nucleotides not matched to a gene: 12. The CDR3 is 17 amino acids. Germline V CDR1 and CDR2: SGDLS, YYNGEE. CDR3 sequence (DNA): TGTGCCAGCAGCGCCAAACCCGCGGGACAGGGCCCCGGGGAGCTGTTTTTT. This encodes CASSAKPAGQGPGELFF.

A few counts support this clonotype. This rearrangement joins TRBV7-3 to TRBJ2-7; TRBD2 aligns across 13 bases. V was clipped by 7 bases and J by 5 bases; unmatched bases: 23. CDR1 is SGHTA and CDR2 is FQGTGA in the germline V gene. The length of the CDR3 is 20 residues. The CDR3 coding sequence is TGTGCCAGCACTAAAAAAAAGACTAGCGGGAGGATTTTCCGATGCGACGAGCAGTACTTC. This encodes CASTKKKTSGRIFRCDEQYF.

The J gene is TRBJ2-5, the V gene TRBV19; no clear D. V dropped 4 bases and J dropped 3 bases, with 9 bases sitting between them. Germline CDR1 reads LNHDA; CDR2 reads SQIVND (reference sequence). The CDR3 totals 13 residues. Here the CDR3 reads CASSRNIEETQYF. In DNA form, the CDR3 reads TGTGCCAGTAGTAGAAACATAGAAGAGACCCAGTACTTC. Full variable domain (rest looked up from reference TRBV19 and TRBJ2-5): DGGITQSPKYLFRKEGQNVTLSCEQNLNHDAMYWYRQDPGQGLRLIYYSQIVNDFQKGDIAEGYSVSREKKESFPLTVTSAQKNPTAFYLCASSRNIEETQYFGPGTRLLVL.

This clonotype was detected a few times. The chain is built from TRBV7-9 and TRBJ1-3; possibly TRBD1 for D (5 bases). The CDR3 has 17 amino acids. Trimming shortened V by 5 bases and J by 8 bases, and 25 bases separated the two germline ends. The germline V gene encodes CDR1 SEHNR and CDR2 FQNEAQ (reference sequence). The DNA of the CDR3 is TGTGCCAGCAGCCTGAGCACCAGACAGTTTATGTCGGACACCATATATTTT. Translation gives CASSLSTRQFMSDTIYF.

This clonotype was counted a few times. V is TRBV19 and J is TRBJ2-7; TRBD2 matches 13 bases. V lost 5 bases and J lost 0; bases outside the gene matches: 4. The CDR3 sequence is 16 residues long. Germline V gives CDR1 LNHDA, CDR2 SQIVND (reference sequence). CDR3 region: CASSGRTSGSSYEQYF. The CDR3 DNA is TGTGCCAGTAGTGGGCGGACTAGCGGGAGCTCCTACGAGCAGTACTTC.

This chain links TRBV10-3 with TRBJ1-2; 9 nucleotides align to TRBD1. CDR3 length: 14 residues. Germline V CDR1 and CDR2: ENHRY, SYGVKD. V shed 3 bases and J 6 bases; nucleotides not matched to a gene: 5. DNA for the CDR3: TGTGCCATCAGTGACCCCGGGACAGGGAATGGCTACACCTTC. This sequence encodes CAISDPGTGNGYTF.